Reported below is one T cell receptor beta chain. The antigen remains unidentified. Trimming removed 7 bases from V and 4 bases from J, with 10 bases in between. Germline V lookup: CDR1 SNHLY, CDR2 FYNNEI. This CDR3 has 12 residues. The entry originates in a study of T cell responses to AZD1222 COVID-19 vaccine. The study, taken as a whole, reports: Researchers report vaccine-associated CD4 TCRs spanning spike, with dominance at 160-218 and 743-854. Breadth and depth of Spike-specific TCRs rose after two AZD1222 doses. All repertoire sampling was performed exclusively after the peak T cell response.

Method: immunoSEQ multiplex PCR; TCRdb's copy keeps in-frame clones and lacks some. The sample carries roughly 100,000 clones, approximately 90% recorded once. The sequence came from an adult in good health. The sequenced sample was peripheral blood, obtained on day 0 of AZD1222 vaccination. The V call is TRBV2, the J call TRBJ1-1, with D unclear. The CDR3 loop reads CASIPEGTEAFF. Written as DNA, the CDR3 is TGTGCCAGCATCCCGGAGGGCACTGAAGCTTTCTTT.